Presented here are 18 T cell receptor beta chains from one specimen sequenced in a study of T cell responses to AZD1222 COVID-19 vaccine. Clones were sequenced by immunoSEQ multiplex PCR, and TCRdb holds only the in-frame ones, with some missing. The sample holds roughly 150,000 clones, 80% to 95% seen once. Material: peripheral blood, obtained on day 0 of AZD1222 vaccination. These receptors all come from an adult in good health.

This chain connects TRBV11-2 to TRBJ2-7, with 8 bases matching TRBD1. Losses at the gene ends were 8 bases for V and 6 bases for J; bases not matched to a gene: 6. Looked up from germline, CDR1 is SGHAT and CDR2 is FQNNGV. CDR3 length: 12 residues. The CDR3 loop reads CASGQQGGEQYF. In DNA, the CDR3 is TGTGCCAGCGGCCAACAGGGGGGCGAGCAGTACTTC.

This chain joins TRBV6-5 and TRBJ1-2; no clear D gene. The germline V gene has CDR1 MNHEY and CDR2 SVGAGI. V lost 5 bases, J lost 0 bases, and 10 bases lay in between. The CDR3 totals 14 residues. The CDR3 region is CASSKRPSNYGYTF. CDR3 in DNA: TGTGCCAGCAGTAAACGCCCCTCTAACTATGGCTACACCTTC.

The chain carries TRBV5-4 and TRBJ2-6; D remains ambiguous. The germline V and J ends were trimmed by 4 bases and 0 bases, with 5 bases remaining between them. The CDR3 runs 14 residues. CDR1 and CDR2 (germline): SGHNT, YYREEE (reference sequence). The CDR3 bases are TGTGCCAGCAGCCGGAGCTCTGGGGCCAACGTCCTGACTTTC. This codes for CASSRSSGANVLTF.

The genes are TRBV19 and TRBJ1-1; tentative D call: TRBD1 (5 bases). Trimming left V 3 bases short and J 4 bases short, with 12 bases between. Per the germline V gene, CDR1 is LNHDA and CDR2 is SQIVND (reference sequence). The CDR3 spans 14 residues. CDR3 bases: TGTGCCAGTAGTATTTGGCAGGGTGTCACTGAAGCTTTCTTT. Amino acid sequence: CASSIWQGVTEAFF. Full variable domain (rest looked up from reference TRBV19 and TRBJ1-1): DGGITQSPKYLFRKEGQNVTLSCEQNLNHDAMYWYRQDPGQGLRLIYYSQIVNDFQKGDIAEGYSVSREKKESFPLTVTSAQKNPTAFYLCASSIWQGVTEAFFGQGTRLTVV.

The chain links TRBV6-2 or TRBV6-3 to TRBJ1-2; tentatively, D is TRBD1 (6 bases). The CDR3 is 13 amino acids. V was trimmed by 5 bases and J by 4 bases, leaving 11 bases between them. Per the germline V gene, CDR1 is MNHEY and CDR2 is SVGEGT. The CDR3 coding sequence is TGTGCCAGCAGTAACAGGGCCACCTATGGCTACACCTTC. Translation: CASSNRATYGYTF.

The CDR3: CASSFLGEKLFF. The CDR3 DNA follows: TGCGCCAGCAGCTTCCTGGGTGAAAAACTGTTTTTT. The chain employs TRBV5-1 and TRBJ1-4; D is unclear. CDR1 SGHRS and CDR2 YFSETQ come from the germline V gene. V lost 2 bases to trimming and J lost 7 bases, with 6 bases between them. The CDR3 spans 12 residues.

This sequence joins TRBV4-1 and TRBJ1-5; maybe TRBD1 (6 bases). Germline CDR1 and CDR2: MGHRA and YSYEKL. The V end lost 3 bases, the J end lost 6 bases, and 12 bases lay between the germline ends. The CDR3 sequence is 14 residues long. The CDR3 bases are TGCGCCAGCAGCCACACAGGGAGTGGTCAGCCCCAGCATTTT. The encoded protein is CASSHTGSGQPQHF.

This chain connects TRBV30 to TRBJ2-2; TRBD2 agrees at 14 bases. The V segment lost 5 bases and the J segment 3 bases; nucleotides outside the gene matches: 5. The CDR3 sequence is 16 residues long. The germline V gene has CDR1 GTSNPN and CDR2 SVGIG (reference sequence). The chain's CDR3 is CAWGLAGGLHTGELFF. In nucleotides, the CDR3 is TGTGCCTGGGGACTAGCGGGAGGCCTACACACCGGGGAGCTGTTTTTT.

The chain recombines TRBV7-9 with TRBJ1-2; D remains unclear. The CDR3 totals 13 residues. Trimming took 5 bases from V and 4 from J, leaving 11 bases between them. The germline CDR1 and CDR2 sequences are SEHNR and FQNEAQ (reference sequence). This CDR3 reads CASSPGDRYGYTF. The CDR3 DNA reads TGTGCCAGCAGCCCCGGGGATCGCTATGGCTACACCTTC.

The rearrangement links TRBV19 to TRBJ2-3, with TRBD2 matching over 14 bases. The germline V gene has CDR1 LNHDA and CDR2 SQIVND (reference sequence). Trimming cost V 9 bases and J 1 base; bases outside gene matches: 9. This CDR3 is 17 amino acids long. The CDR3 coding sequence is TGTGCCAGCACGGGACTAGCGGGAGTCGGGCGCACAGATACGCAGTATTTT. Its protein is CASTGLAGVGRTDTQYF.

This chain uses TRBV28 with TRBJ1-3; 10 bases are shared with TRBD1. Germline V CDR1 and CDR2: MDHEN, SYDVKM. J was trimmed by 0 bases and V by 10 bases; bases with no gene match: 6. CDR3 length: 15 residues. For the CDR3, the DNA is TGTGCCATCCAGGGACAGGGGCTCTCTGGAAACACCATATATTTT. Protein sequence: CAIQGQGLSGNTIYF.

The chain has TRBV19 and TRBJ1-6; the match to TRBD1 covers 8 bases. V trimming: 2 bases; J trimming: 6 bases; junction bases outside the gene matches: 0. CDR1 is LNHDA and CDR2 is SQIVND in the germline V gene (reference sequence). The CDR3 has 14 residues. The CDR3 region is CASSIQGANSPLHF. The CDR3 nucleotides are TGTGCCAGTAGTATACAGGGGGCTAATTCACCCCTCCACTTT.

The V call is TRBV3-1 (or the pseudogene TRBV3-2), the J call TRBJ2-3, with 11 positions matching TRBD2. The CDR3 runs 16 residues. J lost 2 bases, V lost 4 bases, and 5 bases had no gene match. Germline CDR1 is LGHDT and CDR2 is YNNKEL (reference sequence). The CDR3 loop reads CASSLVAGGSTDTQYF. DNA for the CDR3: TGTGCCAGCAGCCTAGTAGCGGGGGGGTCCACAGATACGCAGTATTTT.

The chain recombines TRBV12-3 or TRBV12-4 with TRBJ1-4; D unresolved. The CDR3 covers 11 residues. Trimming stripped 4 bases from V and 8 bases from J, with 5 bases between. The CDR3 DNA follows: TGTGCCAGCAGTTATCGGGAAAAACTGTTTTTT. Translation: CASSYREKLFF.

V usage is TRBV2 and J usage is TRBJ2-5, with D uncertain. The CDR3 is 12 amino acids. Germline V gene data show CDR1 as SNHLY and CDR2 as FYNNEI. The V end lost 2 bases, the J end lost 5 bases, and 6 bases lay between the germline ends. The CDR3 DNA is TGTGCCAGCAGTGAATATTTGGAGACCCAGTACTTC. Protein sequence: CASSEYLETQYF.

This chain connects TRBV5-4 to TRBJ2-2, with 9 positions matching TRBD2. Germline trimming cut 0 bases from V and 6 bases from J; bases unmatched to any gene: 6. The CDR3 totals 16 residues. Germline lookup yields CDR1 SGHNT and CDR2 YYREEE (reference sequence). The CDR3 nucleotides are TGTGCCAGCAGCTTGGTTTTAGCGGGGGCCCCCGGGGAGCTGTTTTTT. This sequence encodes CASSLVLAGAPGELFF.

This chain joins TRBV2 and TRBJ1-2; 8 nucleotides align to TRBD1. The junction had 7 bases not matched to a gene; V was cut back by 6 bases and J by 4 bases. The CDR3 runs to 14 residues. Germline CDR1 reads SNHLY; CDR2 reads FYNNEI. CDR3: CASSRQGNPYGYTF. The CDR3 DNA reads as TGTGCCAGCAGCAGACAGGGGAACCCCTATGGCTACACCTTC.

The chain links TRBV2 to TRBJ2-5; 9 bases line up with TRBD1. Germline V gene sequence: CDR1 SNHLY, CDR2 FYNNEI. The V gene end was trimmed by 6 bases and the J gene end by 5 bases; junction bases not matched to a gene: 7. The CDR3 has 14 amino acids. For the CDR3, the DNA is TGTGCCAGCAGGATCAACAGGGGGCCGGAGACCCAGTACTTC. As protein: CASRINRGPETQYF.